These 19 T cell receptor beta chains came from one sample sequenced in a study of blood T cell repertoires in COVID-19. Sequencing was performed with immunoSEQ multiplex PCR; in TCRdb, only in-frame clones are kept and a portion is missing. The sample holds over 130,000 clones, 84% seen once. The sequenced sample was PBMCs or T cells enriched from blood (not recorded which). These receptors were obtained from a woman aged 45-65 years with acute COVID-19.

This chain connects TRBV19 to TRBJ2-2, with D tentatively TRBD2 (6 bases). The CDR3 contains 15 residues. CDR1 LNHDA and CDR2 SQIVND come from the germline V gene (reference sequence). V lost 4 bases, J lost 0 bases, and 9 bases lay in between. As DNA, the CDR3 is TGTGCCAGTAGTAGGCTAGCGACGAACACCGGGGAGCTGTTTTTT. Amino acid sequence: CASSRLATNTGELFF.

V and J are TRBV21-1 and TRBJ2-1; TRBD2, the D gene given by the table, was not confirmed from the DNA. TRBV21-1 is a known pseudogene. This CDR3 contains 15 residues. The CDR3 coding sequence is TGTGCCAGCAGCATTAGGGGGGGGTATTATAATGAGCAGTTCTTC. As protein: CASSIRGGYYNEQFF.

This rearrangement joins TRBV18 to TRBJ2-6; TRBD1 aligns across 10 bases. Losses at the gene ends were 4 bases for V and 1 base for J; bases not matched to a gene: 10. The germline CDR1 and CDR2 sequences are KGHSH and LQKENI. The CDR3 runs to 19 residues. This CDR3 reads CASSLTGTGALSGANVLTF. CDR3 DNA sequence: TGTGCCAGCTCACTAACCGGGACAGGGGCCCTTTCTGGGGCCAACGTCCTGACTTTC.

This chain connects TRBV27 to TRBJ2-7; TRBD2 agrees at 10 bases. Unmatched junction bases numbered 4, after V lost 3 bases and J lost 2 bases. The CDR3 has 15 residues. Germline loops: CDR1 MNHEY, CDR2 SMNVEV (reference sequence). The chain's CDR3 is CASSFILAGPYEQYF. CDR3 bases: TGTGCCAGCAGTTTTATACTAGCGGGACCCTACGAGCAGTACTTC.

V and J are TRBV3-1 (or the pseudogene TRBV3-2) and TRBJ1-1; 7 bases are shared with TRBD1. The CDR3 is made up of 14 amino acids. Germline CDR1 and CDR2: LGHDT and YNNKEL (reference sequence). Unmatched junction bases numbered 4, after V lost 6 bases and J lost 0 bases. CDR3: CASRHDRVNTEAFF. CDR3 DNA sequence: TGTGCCAGCAGGCACGACAGGGTGAACACTGAAGCTTTCTTT.

The gene calls are TRBV19 and TRBJ1-2; 8 nucleotides align to TRBD1. After removal of 6 bases from V and 2 bases from J, the junction contained 14 bases not matched to a gene. This CDR3 spans 17 amino acids. Looked up from germline, CDR1 is LNHDA and CDR2 is SQIVND (reference sequence). In DNA form, the CDR3 reads TGTGCCAGTAGCCTACACCAGACAGGGGCGGACAACTATGGCTACACCTTC. As protein: CASSLHQTGADNYGYTF.

This rearrangement joins TRBV21-1 to TRBJ2-1; the table's D call, TRBD1, was not checked against the DNA. TRBV21-1 counts as a pseudogene. The CDR3 contains 15 residues. This chain's CDR3 is CASTVPQGSCNEQFF. CDR3 nucleotides: TGTGCCAGCACCGTCCCACAGGGTTCTTGCAATGAGCAGTTCTTC.

This chain connects TRBV7-9 to TRBJ1-1; 8 positions agree with TRBD1. Per the germline V gene, CDR1 is SEHNR and CDR2 is FQNEAQ (reference sequence). This CDR3 is 16 amino acids long. J lost 4 bases, V lost 4 bases, and 11 bases had no gene match. CDR3 residues: CASSSSLHTGGTEAFF. In DNA, the CDR3 is TGTGCCAGCAGCTCCTCCCTCCATACAGGGGGCACTGAAGCTTTCTTT.

The chain has TRBV4-3 and TRBJ2-2, with 12 bases aligning to TRBD2. The germline V gene has CDR1 LGHNA and CDR2 YSLEER. The CDR3 has 17 residues. With V trimmed by 4 bases and J by 5 bases, 8 bases remained unmatched. The CDR3: CASSPETSGSNTGELFF. In DNA form, the CDR3 reads TGCGCCAGCAGCCCTGAGACTAGCGGGAGTAATACCGGGGAGCTGTTTTTT.

This sequence joins TRBV3-1 (or the pseudogene TRBV3-2) and TRBJ1-6; 7 bases are a match to TRBD1. The CDR3 runs 14 residues. The V gene end was trimmed by 1 base and the J gene end by 9 bases; junction bases not matched to a gene: 3. Germline lookup yields CDR1 LGHDT and CDR2 YNNKEL (reference sequence). The CDR3 loop reads CASSQGQGGSPLHF. The CDR3 DNA sequence: TGTGCCAGCAGCCAAGGACAGGGTGGTTCACCCCTCCACTTT.

The rearrangement joins TRBV7-9 to TRBJ1-1, with D perhaps TRBD1 (6 bases). The CDR3 totals 13 residues. V was cut by 3 bases and J by 6 bases, with 11 bases left in between. Per the germline V gene, CDR1 is SEHNR and CDR2 is FQNEAQ (reference sequence). The CDR3 DNA follows: TGTGCCAGCAGCTTTCAGGGGACGGCTGAAGCTTTCTTT. The encoded protein is CASSFQGTAEAFF.

This chain uses TRBV19 with TRBJ2-1; 7 nucleotides line up with TRBD1. There are 15 residues in the CDR3. The germline CDR1 and CDR2 sequences are LNHDA and SQIVND (reference sequence). The J segment lost 6 bases and the V segment lost 4 bases, leaving 9 bases of the junction unmatched. The CDR3 sequence is CASSNFRGTVNEQFF. The CDR3 DNA sequence: TGTGCCAGTAGTAACTTCCGAGGGACAGTCAATGAGCAGTTCTTC.

This clone appeared a single time. V and J are TRBV6-6 and TRBJ2-7; 8 nucleotides agree with TRBD1. The germline CDR1 and CDR2 sequences are MNHNY and SVGAGI (reference sequence). This CDR3 is 16 amino acids long. V was clipped by 6 bases and J by 0 bases; unmatched bases: 10. The CDR3 coding sequence is TGTGCCAGCAGCGCGCCCGGGACAGGTGACTCCTACGAGCAGTACTTC. Protein sequence: CASSAPGTGDSYEQYF.

The rearrangement uses TRBV2 and TRBJ2-2, with TRBD2 matching 13 bases. Germline CDR1 reads SNHLY; CDR2 reads FYNNEI. Trimming took 7 bases from V and 5 from J; bases not matched to a gene: 10. The CDR3 loop spans 17 amino acids. The CDR3 sequence is CASTLLAGGPGTGELFF. The CDR3 DNA reads TGTGCCAGCACCCTACTAGCGGGAGGGCCGGGTACCGGGGAGCTGTTTTTT. The variable domain in full, completed from reference TRBV2 and TRBJ2-2, reads EPEVTQTPSHQVTQMGQEVILRCVPISNHLYFYWYRQILGQKVEFLVSFYNNEISEKSEIFDDQFSVERPDGSNFTLKIRSTKLEDSAMYFCASTLLAGGPGTGELFFGEGSRLTVL.

This clone has only one observation. The gene calls are TRBV25-1 and TRBJ2-2; D is perhaps TRBD2 (6 bases). Germline CDR1 is MGHDK and CDR2 is SYGVNS. Trimming stripped 6 bases from V and 1 base from J, with 15 bases between. The CDR3 sequence is 16 residues long. The CDR3 bases are TGTGCCAGCAGCCCTCGGGGGAGCTTGAACACCGGGGAGCTGTTTTTT. Translated, it gives CASSPRGSLNTGELFF.

The chain joins TRBV15 to TRBJ2-1; D unresolved. The V gene's germline CDR1 is LNHNV and CDR2 YYDKDF (reference sequence). The ends were cut back, 1 base at V and 12 bases at J, with 16 bases in the middle. The length of the CDR3 is 14 residues. In DNA, the CDR3 is TGTGCCACCAGCAGAGGGGTCGAGGAAACGGGGCAGTTCTTC. It translates to CATSRGVEETGQFF.

This clone showed up just once. The rearrangement uses TRBV7-9 and TRBJ1-5; perhaps TRBD1 as D (6 bases). Looked up from germline, CDR1 is SEHNR and CDR2 is FQNEAQ (reference sequence). The CDR3 consists of 14 residues. V gave up 1 base and J gave up 7 bases, with 11 bases separating them. CDR3 bases: TGTGCCAGCAGCTTAGGGGACATAGGGCAGCCCCAGCATTTT. This gives the protein CASSLGDIGQPQHF.

The rearrangement links TRBV6-5 to TRBJ1-4, with TRBD1 identical over 12 bases. The CDR3 has 15 amino acids. The germline V gene encodes CDR1 MNHEY and CDR2 SVGAGI. V shed 6 bases and J 8 bases; nucleotides not matched to a gene: 7. The CDR3 sequence: CASRPGQGAREKLFF. The DNA of the CDR3 is TGTGCCAGCAGGCCGGGACAGGGGGCGCGGGAAAAACTGTTTTTT.

The rearrangement links TRBV6-5 to TRBJ1-3; D remains unclear. The CDR3 runs 15 residues. Looked up from germline, CDR1 is MNHEY and CDR2 is SVGAGI. V was cut by 5 bases and J by 3 bases, with 14 bases left in between. This chain's CDR3 is CASSPDSGHGNTIYF. The CDR3 bases are TGTGCCAGCAGTCCCGATTCTGGGCATGGAAACACCATATATTTT.